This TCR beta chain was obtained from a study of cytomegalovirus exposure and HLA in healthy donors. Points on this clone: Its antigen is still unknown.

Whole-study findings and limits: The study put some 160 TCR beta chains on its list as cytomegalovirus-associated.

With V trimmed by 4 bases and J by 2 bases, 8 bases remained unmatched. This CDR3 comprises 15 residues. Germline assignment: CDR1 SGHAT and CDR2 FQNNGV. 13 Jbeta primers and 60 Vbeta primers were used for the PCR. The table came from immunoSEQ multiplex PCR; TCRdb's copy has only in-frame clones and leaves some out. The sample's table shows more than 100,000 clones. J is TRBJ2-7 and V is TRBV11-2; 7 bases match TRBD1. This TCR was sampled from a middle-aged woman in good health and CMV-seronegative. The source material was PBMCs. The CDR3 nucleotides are TGTGCCAGCAGCTCCCTCCGGGACAGAACCTACGAGCAGTACTTC. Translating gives CASSSLRDRTYEQYF.